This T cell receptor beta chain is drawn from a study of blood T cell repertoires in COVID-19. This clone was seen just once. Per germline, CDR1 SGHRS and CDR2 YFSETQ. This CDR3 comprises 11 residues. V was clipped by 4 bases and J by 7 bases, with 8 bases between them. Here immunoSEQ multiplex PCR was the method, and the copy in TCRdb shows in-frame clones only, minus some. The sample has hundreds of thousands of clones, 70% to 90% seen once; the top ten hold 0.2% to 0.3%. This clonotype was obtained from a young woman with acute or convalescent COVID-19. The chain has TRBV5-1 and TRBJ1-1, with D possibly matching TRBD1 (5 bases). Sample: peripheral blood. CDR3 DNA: TGCGCCAGCAGCACCGACAGTGAAGCTTTCTTT. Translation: CASSTDSEAFF.